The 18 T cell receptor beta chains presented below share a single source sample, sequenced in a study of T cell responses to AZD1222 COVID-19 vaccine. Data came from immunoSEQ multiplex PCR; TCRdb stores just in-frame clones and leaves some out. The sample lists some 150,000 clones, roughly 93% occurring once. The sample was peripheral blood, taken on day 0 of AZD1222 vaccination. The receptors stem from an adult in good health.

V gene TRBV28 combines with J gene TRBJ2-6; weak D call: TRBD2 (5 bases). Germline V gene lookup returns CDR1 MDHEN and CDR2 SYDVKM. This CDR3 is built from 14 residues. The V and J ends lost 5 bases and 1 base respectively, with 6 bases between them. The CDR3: CASSRGSGANVLTF. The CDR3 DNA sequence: TGTGCCAGCAGTCGGGGTTCTGGGGCCAACGTCCTGACTTTC.

The CDR3 is CASSLDGYQPQHF. For the CDR3, the DNA is TGTGCCAGCAGCCTGGACGGCTATCAGCCCCAGCATTTT. The V gene is TRBV4-2, the J gene TRBJ1-5; no clear D. The CDR3 is 13 residues long. The germline gives CDR1 LGHNA, CDR2 YNFKEQ. Trimming left V 4 bases short and J 5 bases short, with 9 bases between.

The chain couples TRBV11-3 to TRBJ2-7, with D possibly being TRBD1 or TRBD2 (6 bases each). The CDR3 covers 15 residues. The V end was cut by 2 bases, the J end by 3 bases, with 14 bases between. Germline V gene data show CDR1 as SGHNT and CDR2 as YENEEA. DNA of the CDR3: TGTGCCAGCAGCTTAAGGGGGGCAACAGGCTACGAGCAGTACTTC. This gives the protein CASSLRGATGYEQYF.

This CDR3 reads CASSFGRNADTQYF. CDR3 in DNA: TGTGCCAGCAGTTTTGGGCGGAACGCAGATACGCAGTATTTT. The chain joins TRBV27 to TRBJ2-3; unclear D gene. V was pared by 3 bases and J by 4 bases, with 11 bases between. The CDR3 is 14 residues long. CDR1 and CDR2 (germline): MNHEY, SMNVEV (reference sequence).

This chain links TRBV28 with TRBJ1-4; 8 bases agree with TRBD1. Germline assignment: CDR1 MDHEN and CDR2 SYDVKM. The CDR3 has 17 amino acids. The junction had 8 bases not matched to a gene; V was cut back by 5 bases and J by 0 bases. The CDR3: CASSGWQGATTNEKLFF. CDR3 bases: TGTGCCAGCAGTGGTTGGCAGGGGGCTACAACTAATGAAAAACTGTTTTTT.

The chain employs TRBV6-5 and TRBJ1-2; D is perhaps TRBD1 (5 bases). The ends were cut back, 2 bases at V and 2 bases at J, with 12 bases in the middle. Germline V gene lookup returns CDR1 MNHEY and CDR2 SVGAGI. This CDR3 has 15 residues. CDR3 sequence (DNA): TGTGCCAGCAGTTACATGGACACCCGGAACTATGGCTACACCTTC. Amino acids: CASSYMDTRNYGYTF.

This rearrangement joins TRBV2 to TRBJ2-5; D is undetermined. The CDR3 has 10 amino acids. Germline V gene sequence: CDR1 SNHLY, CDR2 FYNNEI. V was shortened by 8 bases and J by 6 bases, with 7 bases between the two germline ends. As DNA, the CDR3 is TGTGCCAGCGGAGAAAAGACCCAGTACTTC. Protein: CASGEKTQYF.

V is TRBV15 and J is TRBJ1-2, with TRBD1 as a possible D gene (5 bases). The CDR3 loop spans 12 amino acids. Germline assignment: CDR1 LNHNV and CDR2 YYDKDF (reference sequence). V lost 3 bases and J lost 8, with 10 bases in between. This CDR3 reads CATSSEEGGYTF. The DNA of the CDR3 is TGTGCCACCAGCAGTGAGGAGGGGGGCTACACCTTC.

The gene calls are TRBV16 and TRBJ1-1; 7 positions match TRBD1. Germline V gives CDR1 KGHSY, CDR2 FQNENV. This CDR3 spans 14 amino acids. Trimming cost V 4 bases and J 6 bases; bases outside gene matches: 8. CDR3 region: CASSRRGQLAEAFF. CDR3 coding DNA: TGTGCCAGCAGCCGACGGGGACAGTTGGCTGAAGCTTTCTTT.

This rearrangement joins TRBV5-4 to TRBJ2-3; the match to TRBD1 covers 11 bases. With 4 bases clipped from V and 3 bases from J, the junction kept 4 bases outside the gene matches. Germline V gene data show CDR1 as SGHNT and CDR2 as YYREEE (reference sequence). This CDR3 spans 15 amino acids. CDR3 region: CASSRDRGITDTQYF. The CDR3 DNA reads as TGTGCCAGCAGCCGGGACAGGGGGATAACAGATACGCAGTATTTT. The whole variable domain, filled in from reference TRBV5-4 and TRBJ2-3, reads ETGVTQSPTHLIKTRGQQVTLRCSSQSGHNTVSWYQQALGQGPQFIFQYYREEENGRGNFPPRFSGLQFPNYSSELNVNALELDDSALYLCASSRDRGITDTQYFGPGTRLTVL.

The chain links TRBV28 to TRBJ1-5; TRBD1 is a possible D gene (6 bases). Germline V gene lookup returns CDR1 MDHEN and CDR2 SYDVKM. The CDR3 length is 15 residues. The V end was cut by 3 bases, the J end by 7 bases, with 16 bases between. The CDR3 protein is CASSFGQSSYQPQHF. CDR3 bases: TGTGCCAGCAGTTTCGGACAGTCTTCATACCAGCCCCAGCATTTT.

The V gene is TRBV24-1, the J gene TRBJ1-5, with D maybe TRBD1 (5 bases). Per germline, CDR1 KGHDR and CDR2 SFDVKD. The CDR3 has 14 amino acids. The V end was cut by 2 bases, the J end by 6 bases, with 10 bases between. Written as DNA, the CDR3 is TGTGCCACCAGTGATTCAAGTCAGGGTCAGCCCCAGCATTTT. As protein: CATSDSSQGQPQHF.

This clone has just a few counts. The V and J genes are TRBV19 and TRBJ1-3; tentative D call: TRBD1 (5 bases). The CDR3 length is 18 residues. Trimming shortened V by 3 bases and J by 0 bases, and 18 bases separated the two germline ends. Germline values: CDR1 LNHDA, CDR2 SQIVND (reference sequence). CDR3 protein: CASSIRVPGISSGNTIYF. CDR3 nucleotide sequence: TGTGCCAGTAGTATTAGGGTTCCAGGGATTAGCTCTGGAAACACCATATATTTT.

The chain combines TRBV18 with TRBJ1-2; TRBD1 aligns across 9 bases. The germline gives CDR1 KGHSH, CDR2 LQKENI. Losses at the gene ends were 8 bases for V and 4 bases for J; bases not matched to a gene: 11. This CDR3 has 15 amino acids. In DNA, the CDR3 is TGTGCCAGCGCCACCAGGACAGGGGTAGGCTATGGCTACACCTTC. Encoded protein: CASATRTGVGYGYTF.

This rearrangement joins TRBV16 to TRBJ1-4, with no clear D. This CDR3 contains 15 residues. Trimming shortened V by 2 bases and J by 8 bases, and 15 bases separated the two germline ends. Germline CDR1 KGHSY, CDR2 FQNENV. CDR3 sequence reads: CASSQLRQNYEKLFF. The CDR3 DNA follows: TGTGCCAGCAGCCAACTTCGGCAGAACTACGAAAAACTGTTTTTT.

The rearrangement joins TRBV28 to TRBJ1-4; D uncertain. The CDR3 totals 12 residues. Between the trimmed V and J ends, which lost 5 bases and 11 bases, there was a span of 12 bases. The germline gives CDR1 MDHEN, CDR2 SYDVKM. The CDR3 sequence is CASSPRTNKLFF. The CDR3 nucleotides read TGTGCCAGCAGTCCCAGGACGAATAAACTGTTTTTT.

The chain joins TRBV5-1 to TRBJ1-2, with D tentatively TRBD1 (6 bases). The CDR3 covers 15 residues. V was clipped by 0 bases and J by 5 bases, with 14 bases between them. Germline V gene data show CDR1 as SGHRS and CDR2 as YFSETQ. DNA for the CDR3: TGCGCCAGCAGCTTGGACCCCGGGACAAGATATGGCTACACCTTC. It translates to CASSLDPGTRYGYTF.

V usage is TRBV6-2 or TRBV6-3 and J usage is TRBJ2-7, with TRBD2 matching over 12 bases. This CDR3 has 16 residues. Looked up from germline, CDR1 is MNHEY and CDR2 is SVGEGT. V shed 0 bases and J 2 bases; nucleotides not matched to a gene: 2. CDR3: CASSYSRLAGAYEQYF. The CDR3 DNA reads TGTGCCAGCAGTTACTCGAGACTAGCGGGGGCCTACGAGCAGTACTTC.